This T cell receptor (beta chain) was found in a study of blood T cell repertoires in COVID-19. Study details: The cDNA or gDNA used as material had been derived from T cells, B-cell-depleted T cells, or PBMCs.

TCRdb's table, derived via immunoSEQ multiplex PCR, lists solely in-frame clones and lacks some. The repertoire holds around 340,000 clones, with 89% as singletons. The J segment lost 2 bases and the V segment lost 3 bases, leaving 4 bases of the junction unmatched. The CDR3 loop spans 16 amino acids. CDR1 and CDR2 (germline): SGHAT, FQDESV (reference sequence). The rearrangement joins TRBV11-1 to TRBJ2-4, with TRBD1 identical over 10 bases. This TCR was recovered from an older woman with COVID-19, enrolled during active disease. The sample consisted of peripheral blood. The CDR3 region has the DNA TGTGCCAGCAGCTTGGGACAGGGGAGCACCAAAAACATTCAGTACTTC. Translation gives CASSLGQGSTKNIQYF.